These 15 T cell receptor beta chains originate from one sample sequenced in a study of cytomegalovirus exposure and HLA in healthy donors. 13 Jbeta primers and 60 Vbeta primers were used for the PCR. TCRdb's copy holds only in-frame clones and misses some; the assay was immunoSEQ multiplex PCR. In the table there are 80,000 to 100,000 clones, 73% of which are singletons. The sequenced material came from PBMCs. The receptors stem from a man in his forties or fifties in good health and CMV-seronegative.

The chain combines TRBV9 with TRBJ2-3; 12 bases are shared with TRBD2. CDR1 is SGDLS and CDR2 is YYNGEE in the germline V gene. The CDR3 has 15 amino acids. The trim removed 4 bases at V and 3 bases at J, leaving 3 bases unmatched. DNA of the CDR3: TGTGCCAGCAGCCTAGCGGGGGGGCCGACAGATACGCAGTATTTT. Protein: CASSLAGGPTDTQYF. The full variable domain, completed using reference TRBV9 and TRBJ2-3, is DSGVTQTPKHLITATGQRVTLRCSPRSGDLSVYWYQQSLDQGLQFLIQYYNGEERAKGNILERFSAQQFPDLHSELNLSSLELGDSALYFCASSLAGGPTDTQYFGPGTRLTVL.

The gene calls are TRBV7-6 and TRBJ2-1; 9 nucleotides line up with TRBD2. The V and J ends lost 3 bases and 10 bases, in that order; junction bases with no gene match: 13. Germline loops: CDR1 SGHVS, CDR2 FNYEAQ. There are 16 residues in the CDR3. The CDR3 region has the DNA TGTGCCAGCAGCTTCCTCCCTAGCGGGGTTCGGGCCGAGCAGTTCTTC. This codes for CASSFLPSGVRAEQFF.

The chain is built from TRBV25-1 and TRBJ1-2, with no clear D. There are 14 residues in the CDR3. Germline values: CDR1 MGHDK, CDR2 SYGVNS. Trimming removed 2 bases at V and 2 bases at J, with 9 bases between. The CDR3 sequence is CASSETALNYGYTF. The DNA of the CDR3 is TGTGCCAGCAGTGAAACAGCCTTAAACTATGGCTACACCTTC.

V usage is TRBV18 and J usage is TRBJ2-5; the D is unclear. V shed 2 bases and J shed 3 bases, with 7 bases lying between them. This CDR3 region has 13 residues. Germline V gives CDR1 KGHSH, CDR2 LQKENI. The CDR3 protein is CASSPVSEETQYF. CDR3 nucleotides: TGTGCCAGCTCACCAGTCAGTGAAGAGACCCAGTACTTC.

Only a few counts were recorded for this clone. The rearrangement joins TRBV9 to TRBJ2-6, with 9 bases fitting TRBD1. CDR3 length: 17 amino acids. Germline V gene sequence: CDR1 SGDLS, CDR2 YYNGEE. Trimming took 2 bases from V and 0 from J; bases not matched to a gene: 3. This CDR3 is CASSVGQGRSGANVLTF. The CDR3 DNA follows: TGTGCCAGCAGCGTGGGACAGGGTCGCTCTGGGGCCAACGTCCTGACTTTC.

The rearrangement joins TRBV25-1 to TRBJ2-6; perhaps TRBD1 as D (5 bases). The V and J ends lost 6 bases and 0 bases respectively, with 12 bases between them. This CDR3 spans 16 amino acids. CDR1 and CDR2 from the germline V gene are MGHDK and SYGVNS. CDR3 sequence reads: CASSPDRLSGANVLTF. CDR3 DNA sequence: TGTGCCAGCAGCCCTGACAGACTCTCTGGGGCCAACGTCCTGACTTTC.

The gene calls are TRBV18 and TRBJ1-6; possibly TRBD1 for D (5 bases). CDR3 length equals 17 residues. The germline V and J ends were trimmed by 2 bases and 5 bases, with 16 bases remaining between them. CDR1 and CDR2 (germline): KGHSH, LQKENI. CDR3: CASSPGWSQANNSPLHF. For the CDR3, the DNA is TGTGCCAGCTCACCAGGGTGGTCACAGGCCAATAATTCACCCCTCCACTTT.

The chain links TRBV5-1 to TRBJ2-5, with 8 bases fitting TRBD2. The CDR3 contains 17 residues. V shed 0 bases and J 5 bases; nucleotides not matched to a gene: 12. Looked up from germline, CDR1 is SGHRS and CDR2 is YFSETQ. Here the CDR3 reads CASSLEPGGPLGETQYF. CDR3 DNA sequence: TGCGCCAGCAGCTTGGAGCCGGGGGGGCCCTTGGGGGAGACCCAGTACTTC.

This rearrangement joins TRBV7-6 to TRBJ1-6, with a weak D call TRBD1 (5 bases). This CDR3 spans 16 amino acids. CDR1 is SGHVS, CDR2 FNYEAQ, per germline. The V and J ends lost 8 bases and 0 bases respectively, with 14 bases between them. The CDR3 here is CASAPRQSSYNSPLHF. As DNA, the CDR3 is TGTGCCAGCGCCCCGCGACAGAGCTCCTATAATTCACCCCTCCACTTT.

The J gene is TRBJ2-2, the V gene TRBV9, with 11 nucleotides matching TRBD2. Germline V gene data show CDR1 as SGDLS and CDR2 as YYNGEE. The CDR3 length is 16 residues. Losses at the gene ends were 0 bases for V and 4 bases for J; bases not matched to a gene: 2. CDR3 DNA sequence: TGTGCCAGCAGCGTAGTAGCGGGGGGGGCCACCGGGGAGCTGTTTTTT. Protein sequence: CASSVVAGGATGELFF.

This clone was counted a few times. The chain links TRBV6-5 to TRBJ2-7, with 7 bases matching TRBD1. Germline CDR1 is MNHEY and CDR2 is SVGAGI. V was pared by 5 bases and J by 4 bases, with 5 bases of the junction left unmatched. The CDR3 covers 13 residues. The CDR3 sequence: CASSTTQGYEQYF. CDR3 nucleotide sequence: TGTGCCAGCAGTACAACACAGGGGTACGAGCAGTACTTC.

In this sample, this clone turned up once. This chain links TRBV18 with TRBJ2-7; a weak D match, TRBD1 (5 bases). The CDR3 runs to 12 residues. Germline CDR1 reads KGHSH; CDR2 reads LQKENI. The V gene lost 3 bases and the J gene lost 12 bases, with 15 bases spanning the gap. The CDR3 here is CASSPAQGDRYF. DNA for the CDR3: TGTGCCAGCTCACCCGCGCAGGGTGATAGGTACTTC.

The V gene is TRBV5-6, the J gene TRBJ2-5; TRBD2 might be the D (5 bases). This CDR3 contains 13 residues. Germline assignment: CDR1 SGHDT and CDR2 YYEEEE. The V end was cut by 2 bases, the J end by 5 bases, with 10 bases between. CDR3 sequence: CASSFASQETQYF. The CDR3 bases are TGTGCCAGCAGCTTTGCTAGCCAGGAGACCCAGTACTTC.

The V gene is TRBV6-1, the J gene TRBJ1-3; TRBD1 matches 10 bases. The germline CDR1 and CDR2 sequences are MNHNS and SASEGT. This CDR3 region has 15 residues. V shed 5 bases and J 4 bases; nucleotides not matched to a gene: 5. The CDR3 DNA sequence: TGTGCCAGCAGTCGCGACAGGGGGCTAGGAAACACCATATATTTT. This codes for CASSRDRGLGNTIYF.

CDR3 sequence reads: CASSLAGQGSDTQYF. The CDR3 coding sequence is TGTGCCAGCAGCCTAGCGGGCCAAGGGTCAGATACGCAGTATTTT. The V gene is TRBV5-4, the J gene TRBJ2-3, with 8 bases fitting TRBD2. Germline V lookup: CDR1 SGHNT, CDR2 YYREEE (reference sequence). Germline trimming cut 4 bases from V and 4 bases from J; bases unmatched to any gene: 8. This CDR3 region has 15 residues.